These T cell receptor beta chains were read from a single sample in a study of CD8+ T cells in alopecia areata. TCRdb keeps only in-frame clones here, not all; method: immunoSEQ multiplex PCR. Of under 65,000 clones in the sample, 44% were seen once. The sample was NKG2D-low CD8+ T cells sorted from blood. These receptors came from a human donor with alopecia areata. Each CDR3 is given with its conserved first and last residue. A D gene is named only where the DNA matches it firmly. A clone size is listed for some rows: how often the clone was seen (once, few, many), or a class if it is expanded.

J gene: TRBJ2-7
clone size: once
V gene: TRBV27
D gene: NA
CDR3 protein: CASRAGVGLDYEQYF
CDR3 DNA: TGTGCCAGCAGAGCAGGGGTGGGACTGGACTACGAGCAGTACTTC

J gene: TRBJ2-1
clone size: NA
V gene: TRBV7-2
D gene: NA
CDR3 protein: CASSLDPSEGQFF
CDR3 DNA: TGTGCCAGCAGCTTAGATCCTAGCGAGGGGCAGTTCTTC

J gene: TRBJ2-1
clone size: NA
V gene: TRBV5-1
D gene: TRBD2
CDR3 protein: CASSFRREGLNEQFF
CDR3 DNA: TGCGCCAGCAGCTTCCGGCGGGAGGGCCTAAATGAGCAGTTCTTC

J gene: TRBJ2-5
clone size: few
V gene: TRBV25-1
D gene: NA
CDR3 protein: CASSEEGRGETQYF
CDR3 DNA: TGTGCCAGCAGTGAGGAGGGCCGGGGAGAGACCCAGTACTTC

J gene: TRBJ2-7
clone size: few
V gene: TRBV9
D gene: TRBD2
CDR3 protein: CASSPGGYEQYF
CDR3 DNA: TGTGCCAGCAGCCCGGGGGGCTACGAGCAGTACTTC

J gene: TRBJ2-7
clone size: once
V gene: TRBV5-6
D gene: NA
CDR3 protein: CASSSTGVPYEQYF
CDR3 DNA: TGTGCCAGCAGCTCGACCGGGGTTCCCTACGAGCAGTACTTC

J gene: TRBJ1-2
clone size: NA
V gene: TRBV5-1
D gene: NA
CDR3 protein: CASSSDSGYTF
CDR3 DNA: TGCGCCAGCAGCTCGGACTCTGGCTACACCTTC

J gene: TRBJ2-7
clone size: few
V gene: TRBV15
D gene: TRBD1
CDR3 protein: CATSSDAGTGNYEQYF
CDR3 DNA: TGTGCCACCAGCAGTGACGCCGGGACAGGGAACTACGAGCAGTACTTC

J gene: TRBJ2-3
clone size: few
V gene: TRBV7-2
D gene: NA
CDR3 protein: CASSSIRVDTQYF
CDR3 DNA: TGTGCCAGCAGCTCGATCAGGGTGGATACGCAGTATTTT

J gene: TRBJ1-2
clone size: few
V gene: TRBV29-1
D gene: NA
CDR3 protein: CSVEAPGTHGYTF
CDR3 DNA: TGCAGCGTTGAAGCGCCAGGAACCCATGGCTACACCTTC